Sequencing of this T cell receptor (beta chain) was carried out in a study of blood T cells in healthy people across ages. Germline-derived CDR1 and CDR2 are MGHRA and YSYEKL. V lost 0 bases, J lost 8 bases, and 8 bases stayed unmatched. This CDR3 spans 16 amino acids. Next came a second PCR, run for about 6 to 12 cycles, which used a sample-barcoded 5' primer along with a J-beta primer mix. TCRdb reprocessed the 5' RACE reads via MiXCR and lists one record per CDR3 protein. The data show approximately 1,700,000 distinct CDR3 sequences, about two fifths seen once. Sequenced material: blood. The chain has TRBV4-1 and TRBJ2-1, with 9 bases fitting TRBD1. The TCR comes from a human donor in good health. The CDR3 DNA follows: TGCGCCAGCAGCCAAGAGGGACAGGGACCCGATTATGAGCAGTTCTTC. It codes for CASSQEGQGPDYEQFF.